This section outlines one T cell receptor beta chain sequence together with its context. This clonotype was found many times. The specificity of this receptor is unknown. The input lacks base qualities; no much larger clone sits a single base away. The sample is drawn from a study of T cell repertoires in cytomegalovirus infection (dated by TCRdb to the late 2010s). Study-wide context: Because public TCR beta signatures pointed to carriage of CMV infection together with the matching HLA type, the HLA type of each donor mattered for the analysis. Results and caveats for the whole study, not just this receptor: The ex vivo response was dominated by HLA-C-restricted CMV-specific TCR beta clonotypes, and the single most frequent clonotype in two of eight donors was supplied by these HLA-C-restricted clonotypes. In both this cohort and an independent 352-donor cohort, the cumulative frequency of public TCR beta family members distinguished carriers of CMV infection plus the relevant HLA type.

The germline V gene (reference sequence) sets CDR1 to SEHNR and CDR2 to FQNEAQ. V is cut by 10 bases and J by 6 bases, and the space between the germline ends is 16 bases. Including the terminal cysteine and phenylalanine, the CDR3 comprises 12 residues. The only DNA kept is the CDR3, 36 bases in frame from the first base. Sequencer: Illumina HiSeq 1500. The public reads were quality trimmed at Q25 with fastp and then assembled into clones with MiXCR by TCRdb, keeping productive beta chains. Rows with a matching CDR3 protein are joined into one entry that keeps the most common DNA and genes. In this sample the table shows some 350,000 distinct CDR3 sequences, 15% to 20% of which occur a single time. The ten largest clones add up to 8.7% of the sample.

The source is a human donor in good health (CMV status not recorded). Some clones in this sample may be carry-over from other donors' samples. This chain is built from TRBV7-9 and TRBJ2-7; the D region possibly corresponds to TRBD2 (5 bases align). Sequencing used PBMCs. Read as DNA, the sequence is TGTGCCATCGCCCTAGACGGAGGCGAGCAGTACTTC. It specifies CAIALDGGEQYF. Beyond the CDR3, the reference TRBV7-9 and TRBJ2-7 genes provide the residues; the full variable domain reads: DTGVSQNPRHKITKRGQNVTFRCDPISEHNRLYWYRQTLGQGPEFLTYFQNEAQLEKSRLLSDRFSAERPKGSFSTLEIQRTEQGDSAMYLCAIALDGGEQYFGPGTRLTVT.